The clone carrying this T cell receptor beta chain came up many times. Arm-PCR of CDR3 regions with iRepertoire HTBI primers generated TCR beta libraries. MiXCR, applied by TCRdb to the multiplex PCR reads, yields one record per CDR3 protein. This table holds 320,000 or so distinct CDR3 sequences, more than 15% found once. These data belong to a study of regulatory T cells in long-lasting Graves disease. Time point denoted: newly diagnosed GD, antithyroid drugs for less than 3 months. PBMCs were the source of the RNA used for TCR sequencing. Nine milliliters of peripheral blood went into EDTA tubes. This CDR3 is built from 14 residues. The J segment lost 8 bases and the V segment lost 3 bases, leaving 6 bases of the junction unmatched. Germline CDR1 and CDR2: SGHVS and FQNEAQ.

The V call is TRBV7-8, the J call TRBJ2-1; 8 bases line up with TRBD2. The TCR was taken from a female donor with Graves disease. The sample consisted of peripheral blood mononuclear cells (PBMCs), taken at new diagnosis, from a patient treated with antithyroid drugs. CDR3 DNA: TGTGCCAGCAGCTTCAGGGGACTAGTCGATGAGCAGTTCTTC. It translates to CASSFRGLVDEQFF.